A selection of T cell receptor beta chains follows, all from one sample in a study of regulatory T cells in long-lasting Graves disease. TCRdb analysed the multiplex PCR reads with MiXCR anew, one entry per CDR3 protein. The sample contains 530,000 or so distinct CDR3 sequences, roughly a sixth of which appear only once. This same sample was also taken into another study, of T cells in Graves' hyperthyroidism and ophthalmopathy.

The sample here was peripheral blood mononuclear cells (PBMCs), taken at new diagnosis, from a patient treated with antithyroid drugs. These receptors originate from a man between 18 and 29 years old with Graves disease. CDR3s include the opening cysteine and the closing phenylalanine or tryptophan. A D gene is named only where the DNA matches it firmly. Only some rows state a clone size, as once, few, many or a class for expanded clones.

>-|TRBD2|TRBV6-9|TRBJ2-1
CASSSIRTSGSNEQFF
TGTGCCAGCAGTTCAATCCGGACTAGCGGGTCTAATGAGCAGTTCTTC
>few|-|TRBV7-9|TRBJ2-7
CASSSRQGKRAYEQYF
TGTGCCAGCAGCAGCCGTCAGGGGAAGAGGGCTTACGAGCAGTACTTC
>-|TRBD2|TRBV11-2|TRBJ2-7
CASSEGGGSVYEQYF
TGTGCCAGCAGTGAAGGAGGCGGGAGTGTCTACGAGCAGTACTTC
>many|-|TRBV12-3/TRBV12-4|TRBJ2-7
CASSRRGGREQYF
TGTGCCAGCAGTAGAAGGGGAGGTCGGGAGCAGTACTTC
>-|-|TRBV4-1|TRBJ2-1
CASSQDVGYSAYNEQFF
TGCGCCAGCAGCCAAGATGTAGGCTACAGCGCCTACAATGAGCAGTTCTTC
>many|TRBD1|TRBV7-9|TRBJ2-7
CASSLGQGQSNEQYF
TGTGCCAGCAGCTTAGGACAGGGTCAGAGCAACGAGCAGTACTTC
>-|-|TRBV20-1|TRBJ1-5
CSAAPSGRLGQPQHF
TGCAGTGCTGCCCCTTCGGGACGATTAGGTCAGCCCCAGCATTTT
>few|-|TRBV5-8|TRBJ1-1
CASSQVSGTHTEAFF
TGTGCCAGCAGCCAGGTTTCCGGGACCCACACTGAAGCTTTCTTT
>-|-|TRBV5-1|TRBJ1-6
CASSLDISPLHF
TGCGCCAGCAGCTTGGATATTTCACCCCTCCACTTT
>few|TRBD2|TRBV9|TRBJ2-7
CASSGVGLAGSYEQYF
TGTGCCAGCAGCGGGGTTGGACTAGCGGGGTCCTACGAGCAGTACTTC
>many|-|TRBV5-1|TRBJ2-3
CASSSGLVNPDTQYF
TGCGCCAGCAGCTCGGGACTCGTCAACCCGGATACGCAGTATTTT
>many|-|TRBV3-1|TRBJ1-2
CASSQVQSSYGYTF
TGTGCCAGCAGCCAAGTGCAGAGCAGCTATGGCTACACCTTC
>few|-|TRBV2|TRBJ2-3
CASGAGLSTDTQYF
TGTGCCAGCGGAGCAGGGCTAAGCACAGATACGCAGTATTTT
>few|-|TRBV2|TRBJ1-2
CASKGLRDGYTF
TGTGCCAGCAAAGGGCTGAGGGATGGCTACACCTTC
>few|TRBD1|TRBV7-9|TRBJ1-2
CASSSIDLDRGSDGYTF
TGTGCCAGCAGCTCAATTGATTTGGACAGGGGGAGCGATGGCTACACCTTC
>-|TRBD2|TRBV29-1|TRBJ2-2
CSVESGLVTGELFF
TGCAGCGTTGAATCCGGACTAGTTACCGGGGAGCTGTTTTTT
>-|TRBD1|TRBV5-1|TRBJ1-3
CASSVGTDPVGTIIYF
TGCGCCAGCAGCGTGGGGACAGACCCGGTTGGAACGATCATATATTTT
>-|TRBD2|TRBV9|TRBJ2-3
CASSPETSPPDTQYF
TGTGCCAGCAGCCCTGAGACTAGCCCCCCAGATACGCAGTATTTT
>many|-|TRBV5-1|TRBJ2-7
CASSYDSRTGAYEQYF
TGCGCCAGCAGTTATGACAGCAGGACCGGCGCCTACGAGCAGTACTTC
>-|TRBD2|TRBV27|TRBJ2-7
CASRGTSLIEQYF
TGTGCCAGCAGAGGGACTAGCCTTATCGAGCAGTACTTC
>few|-|TRBV20-1|TRBJ2-7
CSAGGVGEQYF
TGCAGTGCCGGTGGGGTGGGCGAGCAGTACTTC
>-|TRBD1|TRBV6-2/TRBV6-3|TRBJ2-4
CASSRRTGRLAKNIQYF
TGTGCCAGCAGCCGGAGGACAGGCCGACTAGCCAAAAACATTCAGTACTTC
>few|-|TRBV18|TRBJ2-3
CASSPRESADTQYF
TGTGCCAGCTCACCACGGGAGAGCGCAGATACGCAGTATTTT
>many|-|TRBV3-1|TRBJ2-1
CASSPLDTRLYNEQFF
TGTGCCAGCAGCCCGTTAGACACGAGACTCTACAATGAGCAGTTCTTC
>-|-|TRBV19|TRBJ1-1
CASKDPNTEAFF
TGTGCCAGTAAGGACCCCAACACTGAAGCTTTCTTT
>many|TRBD1|TRBV20-1|TRBJ2-1
CSAGGGQGASYNEQFF
TGCAGTGCCGGAGGGGGACAGGGGGCCTCCTACAATGAGCAGTTCTTC
>many|-|TRBV28|TRBJ1-5
CASRLLGGSQPQHF
TGTGCCAGCAGGCTCTTAGGGGGAAGTCAGCCCCAGCATTTT
>many|-|TRBV28|TRBJ1-1
CASSQGWNTEAFF
TGTGCCAGCAGCCAGGGTTGGAACACTGAAGCTTTCTTT
>many|-|TRBV3-1|TRBJ1-2
CASSQRDFNYGYTF
TGTGCCAGCAGCCAACGGGATTTTAACTATGGCTACACCTTC
>-|TRBD2|TRBV7-9|TRBJ2-2
CASRREGFTGELFF
TGTGCCAGTAGGCGGGAGGGCTTCACCGGGGAGCTGTTTTTT
>many|-|TRBV7-9|TRBJ2-3
CASSLPTLVSVGRRTDTQYF
TGTGCCAGCAGCTTGCCAACCTTAGTGTCCGTTGGGCGTCGCACAGATACGCAGTATTTT
>-|-|TRBV2|TRBJ2-3
CASSEAGRVTDTQYF
TGTGCCAGCAGTGAAGCGGGCAGAGTCACAGATACGCAGTATTTT
>few|TRBD2|TRBV20-1|TRBJ2-7
CSARVGTSGRNEQYF
TGCAGTGCTAGAGTAGGGACTAGCGGGAGAAACGAGCAGTACTTC
>many|-|TRBV12-3/TRBV12-4|TRBJ2-3
CASNHLRLGSPDTQYF
TGTGCCAGCAACCACCTACGACTGGGCAGCCCAGATACGCAGTATTTT
>-|-|TRBV4-2|TRBJ2-7
CASSQERGVNYERYF
TGTGCCAGCAGCCAAGAGAGAGGGGTGAACTACGAGCGGTACTTC
>many|TRBD1|TRBV29-1|TRBJ1-1
CSYNSGGTGGTEAFF
TGCAGCTACAACTCAGGAGGGACAGGGGGCACTGAAGCTTTCTTT
>few|TRBD2|TRBV30|TRBJ2-7
CAWSAVSGRLYEQYF
TGTGCCTGGAGTGCCGTTAGCGGGAGATTGTACGAGCAGTACTTC
>many|-|TRBV10-2|TRBJ1-1
CASNPGMAEAFF
TGCGCCAGCAATCCAGGGATGGCTGAAGCTTTCTTT
>-|-|TRBV6-2/TRBV6-3|TRBJ2-5
CASSERGYRETQYF
TGTGCCAGCAGTGAGAGGGGGTATAGGGAGACCCAGTACTTC
>few|-|TRBV7-2|TRBJ2-7
CASSFPGQPYEQYF
TGTGCCAGCAGCTTTCCGGGACAACCCTACGAGCAGTACTTC